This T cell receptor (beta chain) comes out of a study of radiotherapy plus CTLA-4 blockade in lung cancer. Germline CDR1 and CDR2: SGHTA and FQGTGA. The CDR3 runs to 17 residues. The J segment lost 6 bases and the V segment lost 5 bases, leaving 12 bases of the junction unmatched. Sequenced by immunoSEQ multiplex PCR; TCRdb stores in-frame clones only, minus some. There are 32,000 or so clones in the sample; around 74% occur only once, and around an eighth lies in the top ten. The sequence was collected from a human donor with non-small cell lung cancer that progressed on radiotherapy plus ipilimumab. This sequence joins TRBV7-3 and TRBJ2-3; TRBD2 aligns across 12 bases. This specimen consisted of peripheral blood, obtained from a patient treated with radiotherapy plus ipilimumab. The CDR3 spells CASSPSSGGAKTDTQYF. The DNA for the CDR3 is TGTGCCAGCAGCCCGTCTAGCGGGGGGGCGAAAACGGATACGCAGTATTTT.